This record looks at one T cell receptor beta chain sequence and its context. The data belong to a study of blood T cell repertoires in COVID-19. Study overall: In each case, the material was cDNA or gDNA derived from T cells, B-cell-depleted T cells, or PBMCs.

Under the authors' procedure: Nucleated cell counts were estimated from reference gene primer amplification. The method was immunoSEQ multiplex PCR; TCRdb's version includes in-frame clones alone and lacks a portion of them. The V and J calls and clone size were taken over from that table, and D and trimming were inferred from the DNA. The table includes 380,000 or so clones, around 87% detected once. The trim removed 3 bases at V and 4 bases at J, leaving 5 bases unmatched. CDR1 SGHAT and CDR2 FQDESV come from the germline V gene (reference sequence). CDR3 length equals 14 residues. Participant reports of clinical history set cohort assignment.

V gene TRBV11-1 combines with J gene TRBJ1-2, with 7 bases matching TRBD1. The material sequenced was PBMCs or T cells enriched from blood (not recorded which). The source is a woman aged 30 to 39 with acute COVID-19. CDR3 residues: CASSLDRIGYGYTF. CDR3 nucleotides: TGTGCCAGCAGCTTGGACAGGATCGGCTATGGCTACACCTTC. The variable domain in full, completed from reference TRBV11-1 and TRBJ1-2, reads EAEVAQSPRYKITEKSQAVAFWCDPISGHATLYWYRQILGQGPELLVQFQDESVVDDSQLPKDRFSAERLKGVDSTLKIQPAELGDSAMYLCASSLDRIGYGYTFGSGTRLTVV.